Presented here are 17 T cell receptor beta chains from one specimen sequenced in a study of beta chain features in type 1 diabetes (dated by TCRdb to the late 2010s). Library generation was performed with the immunoSEQ multiplex PCR assay. The entire amount of isolated RNA was reverse transcribed using the High Capacity cDNA Reverse Transcription Kit, so the sequenced TCRB transcripts were expressed ones. The table comes from immuneACCESS by way of TCRdb, which keeps in-frame sequences with V and J called. Part of the clones is missing from these tables; in studies checked, under half for an unresolved V gene and the rest for unknown reasons. The sample table holds a few hundred thousand clones, of which around 15% were seen once. Clones ranked in the top ten supply 6.7% of the sample. The sample was central memory CD4+ T cells from blood. These receptors all stem from a man aged 30 to 39 in good health.

This clone was observed a handful of times. The chain's CDR3 is CASKEFGAYEQYF. As DNA, the CDR3 is TGTGCCAGTAAGGAGTTTGGGGCCTACGAGCAGTACTTC. The genes are TRBV19 and TRBJ2-7; D not certain. Germline V gene sequence: CDR1 LNHDA, CDR2 SQIVND (reference sequence). V was clipped by 7 bases and J by 2 bases, with 12 bases between them. The CDR3 has 13 amino acids.

The gene calls are TRBV5-6 and TRBJ1-5; TRBD1 is a possible D gene (6 bases). The V and J ends lost 4 bases and 5 bases respectively, with 16 bases between them. Germline values: CDR1 SGHDT, CDR2 YYEEEE. This CDR3 spans 15 amino acids. CDR3: CASSRTGRTDQPQHF. The CDR3 DNA reads as TGTGCCAGCAGCCGCACAGGGCGCACCGATCAGCCCCAGCATTTT.

The gene calls are TRBV14 and TRBJ2-2; the D is unclear. Trimming removed 4 bases at V and 3 bases at J, with 15 bases between. Germline V lookup: CDR1 SGHDN, CDR2 FVKESK. The CDR3 spans 16 residues. The CDR3 loop reads CASSPLKGWDTGELFF. CDR3 in DNA: TGTGCCAGCAGCCCCCTGAAGGGCTGGGACACCGGGGAGCTGTTTTTT.

V gene TRBV27 combines with J gene TRBJ2-3; perhaps D is TRBD1 or TRBD2 (5 bases each). The germline V and J ends were trimmed by 0 bases and 1 base, with 11 bases remaining between them. The germline V gene has CDR1 MNHEY and CDR2 SMNVEV (reference sequence). The CDR3 is made up of 16 amino acids. The CDR3 coding sequence is TGTGCCAGCAGTTTATCGGGCAGAGGGGGCACAGATACGCAGTATTTT. The encoded protein is CASSLSGRGGTDTQYF.

The V and J genes are TRBV6-1 and TRBJ1-6; D unclear. This CDR3 contains 15 residues. V was pared by 6 bases and J by 0 bases, with 9 bases between. The germline gives CDR1 MNHNS, CDR2 SASEGT. CDR3 DNA: TGTGCCAGCAGCCGACGGAGCTCCTATAATTCACCCCTCCACTTT. This encodes CASSRRSSYNSPLHF.

V and J are TRBV6-1 and TRBJ1-2; 9 nucleotides align to TRBD1. The length of the CDR3 is 14 residues. CDR1 is MNHNS, CDR2 SASEGT, per germline. V lost 7 bases and J lost 3; bases outside the gene matches: 6. The CDR3 loop is CASNRDRDHYGYTF. CDR3 nucleotides: TGTGCCAGCAACCGGGACAGGGATCACTATGGCTACACCTTC.

There are a few counts of this clone. In DNA form, the CDR3 reads TGTGCCAGCAGCTTAGGAGGACAGGTGGTCGGCTATGGCTACACCTTC. This sequence encodes CASSLGGQVVGYGYTF. The J gene is TRBJ1-2, the V gene TRBV7-8; 7 nucleotides agree with TRBD1. Trimming took 1 base from V and 4 from J; bases not matched to a gene: 9. Germline CDR1 reads SGHVS; CDR2 reads FQNEAQ. The CDR3 loop spans 16 amino acids.

This clone has just a few counts. This chain links TRBV19 with TRBJ1-2; 9 bases line up with TRBD1. The germline gives CDR1 LNHDA, CDR2 SQIVND (reference sequence). The CDR3 spans 16 residues. V trimming: 5 bases; J trimming: 5 bases; junction bases outside the gene matches: 12. CDR3 coding DNA: TGTGCCAGTAGTTCCCTCGACAGGGGGGTTGAGTATGGCTACACCTTC. Protein sequence: CASSSLDRGVEYGYTF.

The chain joins TRBV12-5 to TRBJ1-2; D perhaps matches TRBD1 (5 bases). The CDR3 is made up of 13 amino acids. Trimming removed 1 base at V and 3 bases at J, with 6 bases between. CDR1 and CDR2 from the germline V gene are LGHNT and FRNRAP. The CDR3 DNA follows: TGTGCTAGTGGTTTGGGACAGCACTATGGCTACACCTTC. Translating gives CASGLGQHYGYTF.

The rearrangement joins TRBV4-1 to TRBJ2-5; D is unresolved. From germline, CDR1 is MGHRA and CDR2 YSYEKL. The CDR3 sequence is 15 residues long. V dropped 0 bases and J dropped 1 base, with 9 bases sitting between them. The CDR3 loop reads CASSQDQGTQETQYF. Written as DNA, the CDR3 is TGCGCCAGCAGCCAAGATCAAGGTACCCAAGAGACCCAGTACTTC.

This clone was seen only a few times. V usage is TRBV4-3 and J usage is TRBJ2-1, with TRBD1 matching over 12 bases. The germline V gene has CDR1 LGHNA and CDR2 YSLEER. The CDR3 sequence is 20 residues long. The trim removed 3 bases at V and 8 bases at J, leaving 20 bases unmatched. CDR3 DNA sequence: TGCGCCAGCAGCCATAGGGACAGGGGGCGTCATTTTCGGCTTTCCTATGAGCAGTTCTTC. Protein: CASSHRDRGRHFRLSYEQFF.

The table lists this clone with a few counts. The genes are TRBV20-1 and TRBJ1-1; perhaps TRBD1 as D (5 bases). The CDR3 consists of 11 residues. Per germline, CDR1 DFQATT and CDR2 SNEGSKA (reference sequence). V was trimmed by 7 bases and J by 3 bases, leaving 9 bases between them. CDR3 residues: CSVLGDTEAFF. DNA of the CDR3: TGCAGTGTCTTGGGGGACACTGAAGCTTTCTTT.

As regards this clone: One end of the junction fails to match germline, which may point to a read error. This sequence joins TRBV10-3 and TRBJ2-4; TRBD2 is a possible D gene (6 bases). This CDR3 has 13 residues. The germline V gene has CDR1 ENHRY and CDR2 SYGVKD. The CDR3 protein is CASSEASDSKKYF. CDR3 sequence (DNA): TGTGCCAGCAGTGAAGCTAGCGACAGTAAAAAGTACTTC.

The rearrangement links TRBV11-3 to TRBJ2-1; no firm D call. Trimming cost V 0 bases and J 10 bases, with 16 bases left between them. Germline-derived CDR1 and CDR2 are SGHNT and YENEEA. CDR3 length: 15 amino acids. The CDR3 DNA reads TGTGCCAGCAGCTTAGAAATCCCGGCGGACGGGGAGCAGTTCTTC. Amino acids: CASSLEIPADGEQFF.

In this sample, this clone turned up many times. The rearrangement uses TRBV21-1 and TRBJ2-1; the table assigns TRBD1, which was not confirmed against the DNA. TRBV21-1 is labeled a pseudogene. The CDR3 length is 14 residues. DNA of the CDR3: TGTGCCAGCAGCAAAGATGTCAGGGGCCCTGAGCAGTTCTTC. This sequence encodes CASSKDVRGPEQFF.

In its sample, this clone was seen a few times. The chain recombines TRBV6-1 with TRBJ2-1; no definite D call. This CDR3 has 14 residues. CDR1 MNHNS and CDR2 SASEGT come from the germline V gene. Between the trimmed V and J ends, which lost 6 bases and 7 bases, there was a span of 16 bases. CDR3 sequence reads: CASRSLTQGNEQFF. CDR3 nucleotide sequence: TGTGCCAGCAGGTCCCTCACACAAGGTAATGAGCAGTTCTTC.

The chain combines TRBV6-5 with TRBJ1-1, with D uncertain. Germline V lookup: CDR1 MNHEY, CDR2 SVGAGI. Trimming removed 4 bases at V and 3 bases at J, with 15 bases between. The CDR3 loop spans 15 amino acids. CDR3 residues: CASSSTRWRDTEAFF. The DNA for the CDR3 is TGTGCCAGCAGTTCTACGCGTTGGAGGGACACTGAAGCTTTCTTT.